The rows below give T cell receptor beta chains drawn from one sample of a study of cytomegalovirus exposure and HLA in healthy donors. TCRdb keeps only in-frame clones here, not all; method: immunoSEQ multiplex PCR. This table holds approximately 110,000 clones, approximately 70% found once. The specimen sequenced was PBMCs. The receptors originated from a woman between 25 and 40 years old in good health and CMV-seronegative. Both conserved end residues are part of each CDR3. Fields, in order: clone size, D gene, V gene, J gene, CDR3 protein, CDR3 DNA. The D gene is left open where the match is weak. Part of the rows lack a size; the others show once, few, many or a class for expanded clones.

clone_size: -
d_call: TRBD2
v_call: TRBV6-1
j_call: TRBJ2-1
cdr3_aa: CASSPLAGDYNEQFF
cdr3_nt: TGTGCCAGCAGTCCACTAGCGGGGGACTACAATGAGCAGTTCTTC

clone_size: -
d_call: TRBD1
v_call: TRBV5-4
j_call: TRBJ1-4
cdr3_aa: CASRRDRGSEKLFF
cdr3_nt: TGTGCCAGCAGGCGGGACAGGGGGTCTGAAAAACTGTTTTTT

clone_size: few
d_call: -
v_call: TRBV7-9
j_call: TRBJ1-1
cdr3_aa: CASSLQGIEAFF
cdr3_nt: TGTGCCAGCAGCTTACAGGGCATTGAAGCTTTCTTT

clone_size: -
d_call: -
v_call: TRBV5-1
j_call: TRBJ1-1
cdr3_aa: CASRPEEQQGLDTEAFF
cdr3_nt: TGCGCCAGCCGCCCTGAAGAGCAACAGGGCCTAGACACTGAAGCTTTCTTT

clone_size: -
d_call: TRBD1
v_call: TRBV7-2
j_call: TRBJ1-4
cdr3_aa: CASSPRDRGATNEKLFF
cdr3_nt: TGTGCCAGCAGCCCCCGGGACAGGGGAGCAACTAATGAAAAACTGTTTTTT

clone_size: few
d_call: -
v_call: TRBV6-6
j_call: TRBJ2-5
cdr3_aa: CASSRQEETQYF
cdr3_nt: TGTGCCAGCAGTCGACAGGAAGAGACCCAGTACTTC

clone_size: few
d_call: TRBD1
v_call: TRBV2
j_call: TRBJ2-2
cdr3_aa: CASHKQGGGTGELFF
cdr3_nt: TGTGCCAGCCACAAACAAGGGGGCGGAACCGGGGAGCTGTTTTTT

clone_size: -
d_call: -
v_call: TRBV9
j_call: TRBJ1-1
cdr3_aa: CASSAREANEAFF
cdr3_nt: TGTGCCAGCAGCGCCCGGGAAGCAAATGAAGCTTTCTTT

clone_size: few
d_call: -
v_call: TRBV28
j_call: TRBJ1-5
cdr3_aa: CASSLRQPNQPQHF
cdr3_nt: TGTGCCAGCAGTTTGAGGCAGCCGAATCAGCCCCAGCATTTT

clone_size: few
d_call: TRBD1
v_call: TRBV4-1
j_call: TRBJ1-3
cdr3_aa: CASSHSTGGGGNTIYF
cdr3_nt: TGCGCCAGCAGCCACTCAACAGGGGGCGGTGGAAACACCATATATTTT

clone_size: -
d_call: TRBD2
v_call: TRBV19
j_call: TRBJ2-3
cdr3_aa: CASSIDKTSDSTDTQYF
cdr3_nt: TGTGCCAGTAGTATAGATAAGACTAGCGATAGCACAGATACGCAGTATTTT

clone_size: -
d_call: -
v_call: TRBV9
j_call: TRBJ2-5
cdr3_aa: CASSVEEGSGETQYF
cdr3_nt: TGTGCCAGCAGCGTAGAGGAGGGATCAGGGGAGACCCAGTACTTC

clone_size: once
d_call: -
v_call: TRBV27
j_call: TRBJ1-1
cdr3_aa: CASRRGMNTEAFF
cdr3_nt: TGTGCCAGCAGGCGAGGGATGAACACTGAAGCTTTCTTT

clone_size: -
d_call: TRBD1
v_call: TRBV7-8
j_call: TRBJ1-1
cdr3_aa: CASSLTRDRDDTEAFF
cdr3_nt: TGTGCCAGCAGCTTAACGCGGGACAGGGATGACACTGAAGCTTTCTTT

clone_size: -
d_call: -
v_call: TRBV30
j_call: TRBJ1-5
cdr3_aa: CAWTRKAELRPQHF
cdr3_nt: TGTGCCTGGACCCGAAAGGCGGAGCTGCGGCCCCAGCATTTT

clone_size: -
d_call: TRBD2
v_call: TRBV6-5
j_call: TRBJ2-1
cdr3_aa: CASSYGLAGDEQFF
cdr3_nt: TGTGCCAGCAGTTACGGGCTAGCGGGAGATGAGCAGTTCTTC

clone_size: -
d_call: TRBD1
v_call: TRBV10-3
j_call: TRBJ1-2
cdr3_aa: CAISASGTDYGYTF
cdr3_nt: TGTGCCATCAGTGCTTCCGGGACAGACTATGGCTACACCTTC

clone_size: -
d_call: -
v_call: TRBV27
j_call: TRBJ1-1
cdr3_aa: CASSWGANTEAFF
cdr3_nt: TGTGCCAGCAGTTGGGGAGCGAACACTGAAGCTTTCTTT

clone_size: -
d_call: TRBD2
v_call: TRBV2
j_call: TRBJ2-1
cdr3_aa: CASSGTSGVGNEQFF
cdr3_nt: TGTGCCAGCAGCGGGACTAGCGGGGTGGGGAATGAGCAGTTCTTC

clone_size: -
d_call: -
v_call: TRBV5-6
j_call: TRBJ1-5
cdr3_aa: CASSLARQSNQPQHF
cdr3_nt: TGTGCCAGCAGCTTGGCCAGGCAGAGCAATCAGCCCCAGCATTTT

clone_size: -
d_call: TRBD2
v_call: TRBV5-1
j_call: TRBJ2-7
cdr3_aa: CASSQLPGLAVYEQYF
cdr3_nt: TGCGCCAGCAGCCAACTCCCGGGACTAGCGGTTTACGAGCAGTACTTC

clone_size: -
d_call: -
v_call: TRBV5-1
j_call: TRBJ1-5
cdr3_aa: CASSSGSNQPQHF
cdr3_nt: TGCGCCAGCAGCTCGGGGTCTAATCAGCCCCAGCATTTT

clone_size: few
d_call: -
v_call: TRBV19
j_call: TRBJ1-2
cdr3_aa: CASSMTGFNYGYTF
cdr3_nt: TGTGCCAGTAGTATGACGGGATTTAACTATGGCTACACCTTC

clone_size: -
d_call: -
v_call: TRBV5-1
j_call: TRBJ2-2
cdr3_aa: CASSLELLGGELFF
cdr3_nt: TGCGCCAGCAGCTTAGAACTACTGGGCGGGGAGCTGTTTTTT

clone_size: -
d_call: -
v_call: TRBV30
j_call: TRBJ2-7
cdr3_aa: CAWERILGEQYF
cdr3_nt: TGTGCCTGGGAGAGGATTTTGGGCGAGCAGTACTTC

clone_size: -
d_call: TRBD1
v_call: TRBV29-1
j_call: TRBJ2-7
cdr3_aa: CSVPGQGASEQYF
cdr3_nt: TGCAGCGTCCCGGGACAGGGGGCTTCCGAGCAGTACTTC

clone_size: -
d_call: TRBD1
v_call: TRBV5-1
j_call: TRBJ1-5
cdr3_aa: CASSLGTGGNQPQHF
cdr3_nt: TGCGCCAGCAGCTTAGGGACAGGGGGCAATCAGCCCCAGCATTTT

clone_size: -
d_call: TRBD1
v_call: TRBV15
j_call: TRBJ1-5
cdr3_aa: CATSRPGQGAFQPQHF
cdr3_nt: TGTGCCACCAGCAGACCGGGACAGGGGGCTTTTCAGCCCCAGCATTTT

clone_size: -
d_call: TRBD1
v_call: TRBV29-1
j_call: TRBJ1-2
cdr3_aa: CSVVLTGGYGYTF
cdr3_nt: TGCAGCGTTGTGCTGACAGGGGGCTATGGCTACACCTTC

clone_size: -
d_call: TRBD1
v_call: TRBV29-1
j_call: TRBJ1-2
cdr3_aa: CSVPPLGTGNGYTF
cdr3_nt: TGCAGCGTTCCCCCTTTGGGGACAGGGAACGGCTACACCTTC

clone_size: once
d_call: -
v_call: TRBV30
j_call: TRBJ2-2
cdr3_aa: CAWTRQNTGELFF
cdr3_nt: TGTGCCTGGACCCGACAGAACACCGGGGAGCTGTTTTTT

clone_size: -
d_call: -
v_call: TRBV7-9
j_call: TRBJ1-2
cdr3_aa: CASSLADSGSTSSGGGYTF
cdr3_nt: TGTGCCAGCAGCTTAGCGGACTCGGGGAGTACGAGTTCTGGCGGGGGCTACACCTTC

clone_size: -
d_call: -
v_call: TRBV5-5
j_call: TRBJ1-5
cdr3_aa: CASSSTGGSNQPQHF
cdr3_nt: TGTGCCAGCAGCTCGACCGGGGGTAGCAATCAGCCCCAGCATTTT

clone_size: few
d_call: -
v_call: TRBV9
j_call: TRBJ2-1
cdr3_aa: CASSRGADEQFF
cdr3_nt: TGTGCCAGCAGCCGGGGTGCCGATGAGCAGTTCTTC

clone_size: -
d_call: -
v_call: TRBV29-1
j_call: TRBJ1-4
cdr3_aa: CSVLQAGIGEKLFF
cdr3_nt: TGCAGCGTTCTTCAGGCCGGGATAGGAGAAAAACTGTTTTTT

clone_size: -
d_call: TRBD1
v_call: TRBV7-9
j_call: TRBJ1-2
cdr3_aa: CASSEGQGIGYGYTF
cdr3_nt: TGTGCCAGCAGCGAAGGACAGGGGATAGGGTATGGCTACACCTTC

clone_size: few
d_call: TRBD1
v_call: TRBV5-1
j_call: TRBJ1-1
cdr3_aa: CASSLGTGRIEAFF
cdr3_nt: TGCGCCAGCAGCTTGGGGACAGGTAGGATTGAAGCTTTCTTT

clone_size: -
d_call: -
v_call: TRBV30
j_call: TRBJ2-1
cdr3_aa: CAWRKLTGIRRNEQFF
cdr3_nt: TGTGCCTGGAGGAAACTCACAGGGATCCGGAGGAATGAGCAGTTCTTC

clone_size: once
d_call: TRBD1
v_call: TRBV30
j_call: TRBJ1-1
cdr3_aa: CAWGTERGAEAFF
cdr3_nt: TGTGCCTGGGGGACAGAGAGGGGGGCTGAAGCTTTCTTT

clone_size: -
d_call: -
v_call: TRBV7-9
j_call: TRBJ1-1
cdr3_aa: CASSPLSGATEAFF
cdr3_nt: TGTGCCAGCAGCCCTCTTTCAGGGGCCACTGAAGCTTTCTTT

clone_size: -
d_call: -
v_call: TRBV7-9
j_call: TRBJ1-1
cdr3_aa: CSSSFQGGNTEAFF
cdr3_nt: TGTTCCAGCAGCTTTCAGGGAGGGAACACTGAAGCTTTCTTT